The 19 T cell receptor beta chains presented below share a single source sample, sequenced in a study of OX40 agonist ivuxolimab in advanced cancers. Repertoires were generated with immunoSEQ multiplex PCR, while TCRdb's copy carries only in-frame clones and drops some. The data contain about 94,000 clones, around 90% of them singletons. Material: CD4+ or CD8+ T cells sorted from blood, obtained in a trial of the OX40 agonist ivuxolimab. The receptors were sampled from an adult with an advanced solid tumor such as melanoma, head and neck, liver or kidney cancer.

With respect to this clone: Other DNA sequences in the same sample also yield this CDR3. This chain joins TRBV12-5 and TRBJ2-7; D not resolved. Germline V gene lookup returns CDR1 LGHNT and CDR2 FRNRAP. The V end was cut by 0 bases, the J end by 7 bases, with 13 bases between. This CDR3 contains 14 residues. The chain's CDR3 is CASGLVLSEGEQYF. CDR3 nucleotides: TGTGCTAGTGGTTTGGTCCTCTCAGAAGGGGAGCAGTACTTC.

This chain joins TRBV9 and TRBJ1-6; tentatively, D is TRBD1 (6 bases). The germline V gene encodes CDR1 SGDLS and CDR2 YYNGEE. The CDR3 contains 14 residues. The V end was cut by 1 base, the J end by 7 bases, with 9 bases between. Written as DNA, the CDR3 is TGTGCCAGCAGCGTACCAGGGGACAATTCACCCCTCCACTTT. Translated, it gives CASSVPGDNSPLHF. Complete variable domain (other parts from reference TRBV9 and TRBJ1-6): DSGVTQTPKHLITATGQRVTLRCSPRSGDLSVYWYQQSLDQGLQFLIQYYNGEERAKGNILERFSAQQFPDLHSELNLSSLELGDSALYFCASSVPGDNSPLHFGNGTRLTVT.

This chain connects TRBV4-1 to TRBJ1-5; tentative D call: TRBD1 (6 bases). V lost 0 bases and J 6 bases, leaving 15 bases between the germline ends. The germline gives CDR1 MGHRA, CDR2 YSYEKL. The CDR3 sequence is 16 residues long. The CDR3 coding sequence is TGCGCCAGCAGCCAAGATAAATCCACAGGGTTTCAGCCCCAGCATTTT. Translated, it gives CASSQDKSTGFQPQHF.

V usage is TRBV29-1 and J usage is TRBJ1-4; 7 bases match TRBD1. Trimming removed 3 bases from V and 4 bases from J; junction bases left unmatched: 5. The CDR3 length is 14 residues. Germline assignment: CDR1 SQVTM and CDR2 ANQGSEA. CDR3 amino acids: CSVEGTAHNEKLFF. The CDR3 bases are TGCAGCGTTGAGGGGACAGCTCATAATGAAAAACTGTTTTTT.

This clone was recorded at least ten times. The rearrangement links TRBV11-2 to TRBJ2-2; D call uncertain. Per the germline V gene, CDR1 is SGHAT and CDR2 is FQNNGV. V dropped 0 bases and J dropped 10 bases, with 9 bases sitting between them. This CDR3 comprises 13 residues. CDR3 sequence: CASSLELGLELFF. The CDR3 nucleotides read TGTGCCAGCAGCTTAGAGCTCGGCCTGGAGCTGTTTTTT.

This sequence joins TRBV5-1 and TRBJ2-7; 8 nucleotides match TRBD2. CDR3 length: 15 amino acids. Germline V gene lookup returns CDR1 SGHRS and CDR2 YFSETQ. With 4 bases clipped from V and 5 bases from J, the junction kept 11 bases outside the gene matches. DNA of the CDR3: TGCGCCAGCAGCCTATCCGGGACTAGGGAGGACGAGCAGTACTTC. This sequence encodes CASSLSGTREDEQYF. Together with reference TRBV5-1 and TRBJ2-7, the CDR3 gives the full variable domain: KAGVTQTPRYLIKTRGQQVTLSCSPISGHRSVSWYQQTPGQGLQFLFEYFSETQRNKGNFPGRFSGRQFSNSRSEMNVSTLELGDSALYLCASSLSGTREDEQYFGPGTRLTVT.

CDR3 sequence: CAISVGQALNTEAFF. The DNA of the CDR3 is TGTGCCATCAGTGTGGGACAGGCCTTGAACACTGAAGCTTTCTTT. This sequence joins TRBV10-3 and TRBJ1-1; 8 nucleotides line up with TRBD1. The V segment lost 4 bases and the J segment 0 bases; nucleotides outside the gene matches: 4. Germline-derived CDR1 and CDR2 are ENHRY and SYGVKD. The CDR3 has 15 residues.

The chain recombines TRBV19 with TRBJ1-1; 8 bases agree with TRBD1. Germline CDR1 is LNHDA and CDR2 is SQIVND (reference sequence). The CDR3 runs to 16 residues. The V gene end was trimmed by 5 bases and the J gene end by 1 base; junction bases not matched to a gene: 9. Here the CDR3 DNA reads TGTGCCAGTAGTCCCCGGACAGGGCGCAGGAACACTGAAGCTTTCTTT. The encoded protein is CASSPRTGRRNTEAFF.

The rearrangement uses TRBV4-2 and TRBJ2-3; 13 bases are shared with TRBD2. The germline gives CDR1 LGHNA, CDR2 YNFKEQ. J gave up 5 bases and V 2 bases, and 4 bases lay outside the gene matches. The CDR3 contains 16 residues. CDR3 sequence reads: CASSQTSGGAKDTQYF. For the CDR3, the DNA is TGTGCCAGCAGCCAAACTAGCGGGGGGGCCAAAGATACGCAGTATTTT.

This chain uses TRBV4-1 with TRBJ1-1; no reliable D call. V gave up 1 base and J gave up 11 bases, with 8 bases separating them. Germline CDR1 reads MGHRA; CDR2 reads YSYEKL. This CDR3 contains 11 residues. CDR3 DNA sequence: TGCGCCAGCAGCCAAGGGGTAATTGCTTTCTTT. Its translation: CASSQGVIAFF.

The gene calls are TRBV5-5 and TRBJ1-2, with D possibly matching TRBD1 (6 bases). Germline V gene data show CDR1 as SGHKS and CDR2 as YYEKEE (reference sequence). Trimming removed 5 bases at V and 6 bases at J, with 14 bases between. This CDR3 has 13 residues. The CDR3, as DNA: TGTGCCAGCAGACCTTACAGGGAGGATGGCTACACCTTC. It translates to CASRPYREDGYTF.

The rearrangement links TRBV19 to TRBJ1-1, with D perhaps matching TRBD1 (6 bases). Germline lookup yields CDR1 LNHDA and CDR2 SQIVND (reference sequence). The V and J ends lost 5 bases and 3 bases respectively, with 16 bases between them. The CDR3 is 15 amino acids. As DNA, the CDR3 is TGTGCCAGTAGTCCCTTTTCTGGGGGGCACACTGAAGCTTTCTTT. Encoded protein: CASSPFSGGHTEAFF.

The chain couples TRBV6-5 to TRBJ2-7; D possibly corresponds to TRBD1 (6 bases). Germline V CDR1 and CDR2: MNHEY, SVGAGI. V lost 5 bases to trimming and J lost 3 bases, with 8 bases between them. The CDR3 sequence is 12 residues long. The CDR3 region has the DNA TGTGCCAGCAGTACAGGGAGCTACGAGCAGTACTTC. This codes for CASSTGSYEQYF.

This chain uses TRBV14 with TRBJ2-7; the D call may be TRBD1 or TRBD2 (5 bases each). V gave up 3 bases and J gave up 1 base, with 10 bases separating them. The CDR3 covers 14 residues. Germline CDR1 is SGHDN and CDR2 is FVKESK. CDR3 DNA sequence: TGTGCCAGCAGCCAGTTGGGGGTTTCCTACGAGCAGTACTTC. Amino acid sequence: CASSQLGVSYEQYF.

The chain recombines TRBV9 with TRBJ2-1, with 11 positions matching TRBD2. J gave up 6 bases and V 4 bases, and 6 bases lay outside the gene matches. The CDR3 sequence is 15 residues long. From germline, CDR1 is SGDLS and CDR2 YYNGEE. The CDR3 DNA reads TGTGCCAGCAGCCCGACTAGCGGGGTAGCCAATGAGCAGTTCTTC. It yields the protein CASSPTSGVANEQFF.

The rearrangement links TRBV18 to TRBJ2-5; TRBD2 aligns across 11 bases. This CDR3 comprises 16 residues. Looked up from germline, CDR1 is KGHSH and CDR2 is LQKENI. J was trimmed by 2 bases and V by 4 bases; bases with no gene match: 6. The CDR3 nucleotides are TGTGCCAGCTCACTGGCTAGCGGGGGGTATCAAGAGACCCAGTACTTC. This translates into CASSLASGGYQETQYF.

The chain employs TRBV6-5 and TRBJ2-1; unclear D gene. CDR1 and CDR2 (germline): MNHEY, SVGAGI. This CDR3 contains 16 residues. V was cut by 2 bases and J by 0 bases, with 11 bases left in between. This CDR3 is CASSYGQAGSYNEQFF. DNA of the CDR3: TGTGCCAGCAGTTACGGGCAGGCCGGCTCCTACAATGAGCAGTTCTTC.

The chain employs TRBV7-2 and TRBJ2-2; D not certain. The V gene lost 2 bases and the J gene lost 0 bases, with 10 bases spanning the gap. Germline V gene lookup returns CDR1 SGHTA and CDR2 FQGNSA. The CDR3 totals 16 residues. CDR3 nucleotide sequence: TGTGCCAGCAGCTTACGAGTGCTGCCGAACACCGGGGAGCTGTTTTTT. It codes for CASSLRVLPNTGELFF.

The CDR3 nucleotides are TGTGCCAGCAGCTTAAGTCTATCCTACGAGCAGTACTTC. This encodes CASSLSLSYEQYF. The chain combines TRBV11-2 with TRBJ2-7; D uncertain. CDR1 SGHAT and CDR2 FQNNGV come from the germline V gene. V was cut by 2 bases and J by 1 base, with 6 bases left in between. This CDR3 has 13 residues.